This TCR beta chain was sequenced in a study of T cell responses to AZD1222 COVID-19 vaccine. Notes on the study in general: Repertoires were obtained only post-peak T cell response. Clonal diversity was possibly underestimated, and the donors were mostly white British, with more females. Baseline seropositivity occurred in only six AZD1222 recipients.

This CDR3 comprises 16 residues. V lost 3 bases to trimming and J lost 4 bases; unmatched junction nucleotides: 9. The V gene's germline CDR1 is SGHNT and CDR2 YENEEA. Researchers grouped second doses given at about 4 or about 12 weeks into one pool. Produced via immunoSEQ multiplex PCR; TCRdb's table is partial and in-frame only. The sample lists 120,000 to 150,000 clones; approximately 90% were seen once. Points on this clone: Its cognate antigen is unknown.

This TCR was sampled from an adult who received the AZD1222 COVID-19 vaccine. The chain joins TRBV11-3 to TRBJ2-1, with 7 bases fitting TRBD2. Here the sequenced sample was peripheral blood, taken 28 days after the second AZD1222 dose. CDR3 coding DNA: TGTGCCAGCAGCTTGAACCTAGCGGAGACATACAATGAGCAGTTCTTC. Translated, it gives CASSLNLAETYNEQFF.